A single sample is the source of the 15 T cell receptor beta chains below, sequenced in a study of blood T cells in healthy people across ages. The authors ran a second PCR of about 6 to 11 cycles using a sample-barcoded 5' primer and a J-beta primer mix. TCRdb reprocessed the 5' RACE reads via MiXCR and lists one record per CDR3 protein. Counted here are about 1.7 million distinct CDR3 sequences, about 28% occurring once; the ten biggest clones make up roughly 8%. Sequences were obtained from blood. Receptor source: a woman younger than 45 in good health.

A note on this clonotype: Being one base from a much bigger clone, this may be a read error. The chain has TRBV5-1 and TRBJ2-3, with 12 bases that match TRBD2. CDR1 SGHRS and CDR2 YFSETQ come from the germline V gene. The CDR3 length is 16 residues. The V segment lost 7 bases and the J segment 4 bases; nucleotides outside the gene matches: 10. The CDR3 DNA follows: TGCGCCAGCGGCCCGGGACTAGCGGGCGCGGCAGATACGCAGTATTTT. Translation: CASGPGLAGAADTQYF.

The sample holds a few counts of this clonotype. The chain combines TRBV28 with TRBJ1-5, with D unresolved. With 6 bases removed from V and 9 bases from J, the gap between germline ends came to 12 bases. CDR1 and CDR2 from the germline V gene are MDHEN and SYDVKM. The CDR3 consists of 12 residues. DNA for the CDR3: TGTGCCAGCAGGTCCTTCCTAGCGCCCCAGCATTTT. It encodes CASRSFLAPQHF.

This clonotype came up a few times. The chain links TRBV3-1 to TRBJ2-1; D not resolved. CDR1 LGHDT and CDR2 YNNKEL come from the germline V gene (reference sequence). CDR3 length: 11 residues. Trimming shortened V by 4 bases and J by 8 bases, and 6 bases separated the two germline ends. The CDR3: CASSRKYEQFF. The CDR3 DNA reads TGTGCCAGCAGCCGAAAGTATGAGCAGTTCTTC.

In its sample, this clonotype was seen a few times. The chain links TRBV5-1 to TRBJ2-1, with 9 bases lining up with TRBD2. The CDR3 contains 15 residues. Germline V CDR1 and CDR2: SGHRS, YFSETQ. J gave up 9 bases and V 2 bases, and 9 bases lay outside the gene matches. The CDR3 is CASSLRLADLSEQFF. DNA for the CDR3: TGCGCCAGCAGCTTACGACTAGCGGATCTATCTGAGCAGTTCTTC.

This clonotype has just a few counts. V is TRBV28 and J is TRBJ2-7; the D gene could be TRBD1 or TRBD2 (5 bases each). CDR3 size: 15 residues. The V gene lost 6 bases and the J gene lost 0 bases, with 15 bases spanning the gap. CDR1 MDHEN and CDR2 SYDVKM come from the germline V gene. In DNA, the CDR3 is TGTGCCAGCAGCTGGGCCGGGACGCCCTCCTACGAGCAGTACTTC. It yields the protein CASSWAGTPSYEQYF.

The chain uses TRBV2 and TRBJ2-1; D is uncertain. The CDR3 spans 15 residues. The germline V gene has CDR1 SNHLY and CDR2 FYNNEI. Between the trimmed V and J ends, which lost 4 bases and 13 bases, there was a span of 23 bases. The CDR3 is CASSVVGTVHGDQFF. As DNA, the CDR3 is TGTGCCAGCAGTGTTGTAGGAACAGTTCATGGAGATCAGTTCTTC.

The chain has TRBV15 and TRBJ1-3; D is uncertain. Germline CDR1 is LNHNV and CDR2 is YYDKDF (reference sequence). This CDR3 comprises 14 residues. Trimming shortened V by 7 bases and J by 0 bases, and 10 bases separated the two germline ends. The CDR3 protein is CATTLDFSGNTIYF. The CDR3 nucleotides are TGTGCCACCACCTTGGACTTCTCTGGAAACACCATATATTTT.

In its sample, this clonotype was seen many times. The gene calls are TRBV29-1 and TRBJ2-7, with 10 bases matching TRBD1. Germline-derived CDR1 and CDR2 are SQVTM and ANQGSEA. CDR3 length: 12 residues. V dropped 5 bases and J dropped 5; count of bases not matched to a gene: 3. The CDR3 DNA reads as TGCAGCGTTCCCGGGACAGGGGACGAGCAGTACTTC. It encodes CSVPGTGDEQYF.

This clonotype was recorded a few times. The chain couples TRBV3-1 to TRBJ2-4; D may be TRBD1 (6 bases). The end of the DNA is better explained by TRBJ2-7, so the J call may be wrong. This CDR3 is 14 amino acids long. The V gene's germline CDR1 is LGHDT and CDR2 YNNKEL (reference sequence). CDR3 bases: TGTGCCAGCAGCCAAAGATTTCAGGGGCGCGAGCAGTACTTC. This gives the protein CASSQRFQGREQYF.

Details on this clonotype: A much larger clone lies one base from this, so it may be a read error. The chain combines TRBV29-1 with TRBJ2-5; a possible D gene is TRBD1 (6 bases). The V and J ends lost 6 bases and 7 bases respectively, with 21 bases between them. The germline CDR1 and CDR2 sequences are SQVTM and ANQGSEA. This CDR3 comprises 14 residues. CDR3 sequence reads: CSVTGTGSKGTQYF. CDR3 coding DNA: TGCAGCGTGACCGGAACAGGGTCAAAAGGGACCCAGTACTTC.

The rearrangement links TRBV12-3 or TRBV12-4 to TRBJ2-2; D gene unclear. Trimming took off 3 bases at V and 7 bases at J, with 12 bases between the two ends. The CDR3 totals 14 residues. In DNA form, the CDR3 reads TGTGCCAGCAGTTTTTTTGAGATGGGCGGGGAGCTGTTTTTT. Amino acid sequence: CASSFFEMGGELFF.

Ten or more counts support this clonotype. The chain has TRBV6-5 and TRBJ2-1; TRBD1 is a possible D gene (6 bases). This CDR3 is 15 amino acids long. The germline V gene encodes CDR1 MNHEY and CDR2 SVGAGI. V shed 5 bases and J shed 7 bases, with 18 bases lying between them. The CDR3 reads CASSLMGATKNEQFF. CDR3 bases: TGTGCCAGCAGTCTGATGGGGGCAACGAAGAATGAGCAGTTCTTC.

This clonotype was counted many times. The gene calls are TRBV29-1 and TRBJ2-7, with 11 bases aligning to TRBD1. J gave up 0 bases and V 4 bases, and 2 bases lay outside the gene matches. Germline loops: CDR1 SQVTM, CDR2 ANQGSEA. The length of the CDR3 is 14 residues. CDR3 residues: CSVGGTGGSYEQYF. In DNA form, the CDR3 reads TGCAGCGTTGGAGGGACAGGGGGCTCCTACGAGCAGTACTTC.

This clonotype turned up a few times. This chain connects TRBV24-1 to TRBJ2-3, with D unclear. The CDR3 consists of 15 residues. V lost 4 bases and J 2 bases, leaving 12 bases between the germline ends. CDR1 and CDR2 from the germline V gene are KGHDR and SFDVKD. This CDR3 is CATSDEAVTTDTQYF. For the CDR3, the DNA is TGTGCCACCAGTGACGAAGCAGTCACCACAGATACGCAGTATTTT.

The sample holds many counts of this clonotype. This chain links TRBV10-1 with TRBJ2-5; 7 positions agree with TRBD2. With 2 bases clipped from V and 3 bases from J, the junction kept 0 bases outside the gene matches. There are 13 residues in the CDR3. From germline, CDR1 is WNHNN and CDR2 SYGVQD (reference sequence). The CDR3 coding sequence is TGCGCCAGCAGTGAGGGGGGGGAAGAGACCCAGTACTTC. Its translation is CASSEGGEETQYF.